This T cell receptor (beta chain) originates from a study of T cells in women clearing cervical HPV infection (dated by TCRdb to between 2017 and 2018). Study-wide context: The cases were 25 to 30 women with histologically confirmed HPV16-related CIN3 or worse, and 2 of these cases were invasive cancers. HLA typing was available for only a few women, so HLA type could not be excluded as a confounder. The parent cohort enrolled roughly 9,400 women aged 18 or older in Guanacaste, Costa Rica, in about 1993 to 1994 and followed the women for approximately seven years. Cases were matched to controls by age within five years and by the year the sample was collected. Blood from cases was drawn at the visit where the lesion was first identified, while blood from controls was drawn once the infection was no longer detected. Cases had a median age of about 34 years compared with 38 for controls, and baseline characteristics showed no significant differences between the groups. An exploratory proof-of-principle case-control study, nested within the Guanacaste HPV Natural History Study in Costa Rica, was conducted to compare TCR repertoires across cervical HPV16 outcomes. Controls were around 24 women whose single incident HPV16 infection cleared within 12 months without precancer or cancer developing. Quality controls consisted of five blinded duplicates per group, for a total of roughly 60 samples made up of about 50 participants and around 10 replicates. For cases, the median interval between lesion detection and blood sampling was approximately 150 days, with an interquartile range of about 80 to 210 days.

Inclusive of the bounding cysteine and phenylalanine, the CDR3 is 15 residues long. Part of the CDR3 DNA is given, 36 bases translated from base 1. The germline V gene (reference sequence) gives CDR1 as LNHDA and CDR2 as SQIVND. The paper's findings and limits, for the study overall: Random forest classifiers that combined richness and V gene abundances separated cases from controls with an estimated AUC of 0.83. Because the number of T cells in each sample was unknown, differences in richness could reflect differing T-cell content rather than repertoire biology. TRBV6-7 relative abundance was lower in cases than in controls (around 0.11% versus 0.15%; Bonferroni P = 0.0008). TCR repertoire richness was significantly higher in CIN3+ cases than in controls across sequencing depths, while evenness did not differ. Whether associations preceded infection or resulted from infection could not be shown with the cross-sectional design, and effector/memory subsets and HPV-specific T cells were not isolated.

Regarding this clone: Its specific antigen is unknown. The sequence runs out 3 residues before the end of the CDR3; the remainder is reconstructed from the germline J gene.

Every participant had a single incident cervical HPV16 infection, and women with prevalent HPV16 infections were excluded. Cervical HPV DNA was detected by MY09/MY11 PCR, and genotyping was performed by dot-blot hybridization. Roughly 16 mL of heparinized blood were centrifuged, and the buffy coat was split into aliquots, frozen at -30 degrees C, and then kept at -80 degrees C. QIAGEN kits were used to extract genomic DNA from buffy coat specimens. TCR beta CDR3 regions were amplified by multiplex PCR using the immunoSEQ assay from an average of around 1.2 ug genomic DNA per sample. The assay corrected primer bias using a complete synthetic TCR repertoire to establish an amplification baseline. Amplicons were sequenced on the Illumina platform. The original pipeline was this. Sequences were error-corrected by clustering with frequency ratios and a modified nearest-neighbor algorithm, then analyzed in the immunoSEQ Analyzer with IMGT gene definitions. TCR richness and evenness were averaged over 20 rarefaction repeats at each rarefaction depth, excluding samples with fewer sequences than the depth. Relative abundances of V, D and J genes were compared between groups using Wilcoxon rank sum tests, with FDR correction applied. An intraclass correlation of about 96% for TCR richness and an average of about 77% across 65 to 70 gene segments were obtained from the blinded duplicates. Entries here come from immuneACCESS through TCRdb and include only in-frame sequences with V and J called. Some clones fail to appear in such tables; in the studies checked, an unresolved V gene covers under half of the shortfall, and the cause of the remainder is unknown. That table gives V, J and clone size, and the DNA gave D and trimming. The sample table holds about 35,000 clones. The ten top clones hold around 1.6% of the sample.

This chain is built from TRBV19 and TRBJ2-5, with 7 junctional bases fitting TRBD2. The sequence was obtained from a woman between 18 and 70 years old with a cervical HPV16 infection that either progressed to CIN3+ or cleared (not recorded which). Source material: blood buffy coat. The covered CDR3 bases are TGTGCCAGTAGTGTCGGACCAGCGGGAATCTATACC. It codes for CASSVGPAGIYT. The CDR3 in its entirety is CASSVGPAGIYTQYF. The full variable domain, completed from the reference TRBV19 and TRBJ2-5 proteins outside the CDR3, reads DGGITQSPKYLFRKEGQNVTLSCEQNLNHDAMYWYRQDPGQGLRLIYYSQIVNDFQKGDIAEGYSVSREKKESFPLTVTSAQKNPTAFYLCASSVGPAGIYTQYFGPGTRLLVL.